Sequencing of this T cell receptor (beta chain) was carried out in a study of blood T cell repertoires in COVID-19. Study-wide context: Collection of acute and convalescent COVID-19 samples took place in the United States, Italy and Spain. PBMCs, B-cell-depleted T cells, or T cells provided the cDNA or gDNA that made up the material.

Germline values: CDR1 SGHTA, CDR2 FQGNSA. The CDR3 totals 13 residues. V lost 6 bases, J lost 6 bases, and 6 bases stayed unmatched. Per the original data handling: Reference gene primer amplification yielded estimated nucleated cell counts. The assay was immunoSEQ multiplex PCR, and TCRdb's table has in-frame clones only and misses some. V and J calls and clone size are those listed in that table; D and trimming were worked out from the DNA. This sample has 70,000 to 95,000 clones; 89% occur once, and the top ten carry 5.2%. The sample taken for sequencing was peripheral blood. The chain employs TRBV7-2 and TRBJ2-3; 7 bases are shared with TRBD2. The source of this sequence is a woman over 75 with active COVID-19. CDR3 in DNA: TGTGCCAGCAGGGGAGGGGCTAGTGATACGCAGTATTTT. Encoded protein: CASRGGASDTQYF.